This T cell receptor (beta chain) is from a study of blood T cell repertoires in COVID-19. As originally analysed: Nucleated cell number was recorded as an estimate derived from reference gene primer amplification. Repertoires were generated with immunoSEQ multiplex PCR, while TCRdb's copy carries only in-frame clones and drops some. V and J calls and clone size are as listed in that table; D and trimming were resolved from the DNA. The data contain roughly 410,000 clones, approximately 89% of them singletons. The CDR3 extends over 16 amino acids. Trimming left V 2 bases short and J 4 bases short, with 17 bases between. CDR1 and CDR2 from the germline V gene are SGHAT and FQNNGV.

This clonotype originated in a woman aged 40 to 50 with COVID-19, enrolled during active disease. The chain recombines TRBV11-2 with TRBJ1-2; possible D gene TRBD1, 5 bases. The sample consisted of peripheral blood. The CDR3 region has the DNA TGTGCCAGCAGCTTACCCCGGGGGGGTTCTATCTATGGCTACACCTTC. Protein sequence: CASSLPRGGSIYGYTF.